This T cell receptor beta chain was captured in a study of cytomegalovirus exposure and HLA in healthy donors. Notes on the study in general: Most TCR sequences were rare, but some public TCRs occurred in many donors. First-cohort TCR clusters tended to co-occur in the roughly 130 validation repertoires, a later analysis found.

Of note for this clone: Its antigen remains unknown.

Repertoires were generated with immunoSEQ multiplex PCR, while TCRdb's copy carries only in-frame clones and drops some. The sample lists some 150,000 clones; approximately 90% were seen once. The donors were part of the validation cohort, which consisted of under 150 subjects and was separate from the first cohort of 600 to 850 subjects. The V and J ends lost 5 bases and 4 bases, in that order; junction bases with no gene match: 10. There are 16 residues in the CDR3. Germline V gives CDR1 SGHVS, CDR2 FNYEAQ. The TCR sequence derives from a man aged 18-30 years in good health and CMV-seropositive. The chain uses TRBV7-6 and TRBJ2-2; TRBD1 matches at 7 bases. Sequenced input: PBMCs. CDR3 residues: CASSRQGGVGTGELFF. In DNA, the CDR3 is TGTGCCAGCAGCCGACAGGGTGGGGTAGGCACCGGGGAGCTGTTTTTT.